This T cell receptor (beta chain) comes out of a study of shared clonotypes between healthy human individuals. The table came from immunoSEQ multiplex PCR; TCRdb's copy has only in-frame clones and leaves some out. The profile shows roughly 330,000 clones, around two thirds of them singletons. Trimming took 5 bases from V and 6 from J, leaving 13 bases between them. Per the germline V gene, CDR1 is PRHDT and CDR2 is FYEKMQ (reference sequence). CDR3 length: 14 amino acids. The sample holds a few counts of this clone. The receptor was derived from a man aged 25-45 years in good health. The rearrangement links TRBV13 to TRBJ2-2; no clear D gene. Sequencing was done on a sample of memory CD4+ T cells sorted from blood. Indicated subset: CD45RA-negative fraction. The CDR3 coding sequence is TGTGCCAGCAGCATCCGGCTGGGCGCCGGGGAGCTGTTTTTT. Its protein is CASSIRLGAGELFF.